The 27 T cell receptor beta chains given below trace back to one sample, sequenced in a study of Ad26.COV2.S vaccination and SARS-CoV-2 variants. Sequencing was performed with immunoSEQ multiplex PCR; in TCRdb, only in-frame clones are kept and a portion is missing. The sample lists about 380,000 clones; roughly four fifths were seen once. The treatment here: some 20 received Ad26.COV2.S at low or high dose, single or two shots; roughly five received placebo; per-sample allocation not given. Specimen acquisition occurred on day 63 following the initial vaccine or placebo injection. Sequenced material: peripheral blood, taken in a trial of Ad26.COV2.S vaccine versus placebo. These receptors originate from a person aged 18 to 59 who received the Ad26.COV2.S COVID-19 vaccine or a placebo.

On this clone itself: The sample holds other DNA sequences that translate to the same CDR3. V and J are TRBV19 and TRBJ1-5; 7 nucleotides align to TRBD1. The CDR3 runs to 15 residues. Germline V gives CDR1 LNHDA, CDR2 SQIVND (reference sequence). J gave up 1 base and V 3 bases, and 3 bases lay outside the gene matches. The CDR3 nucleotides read TGTGCCAGTAGTATCGGGACAGCGAGCAATCAGCCCCAGCATTTT. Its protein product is CASSIGTASNQPQHF.

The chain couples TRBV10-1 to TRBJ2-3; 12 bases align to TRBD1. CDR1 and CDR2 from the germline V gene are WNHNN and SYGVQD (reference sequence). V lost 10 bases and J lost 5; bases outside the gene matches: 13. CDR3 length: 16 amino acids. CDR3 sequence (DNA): TGCGCCACCGCTACCGGGACAGGGGGCTTCGGAGATACGCAGTATTTT. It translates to CATATGTGGFGDTQYF.

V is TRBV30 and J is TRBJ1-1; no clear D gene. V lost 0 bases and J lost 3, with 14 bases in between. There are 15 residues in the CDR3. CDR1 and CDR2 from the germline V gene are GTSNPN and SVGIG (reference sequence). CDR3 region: CAWSVSGRLDTEAFF. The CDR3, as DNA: TGTGCCTGGAGTGTATCCGGGCGTTTGGACACTGAAGCTTTCTTT.

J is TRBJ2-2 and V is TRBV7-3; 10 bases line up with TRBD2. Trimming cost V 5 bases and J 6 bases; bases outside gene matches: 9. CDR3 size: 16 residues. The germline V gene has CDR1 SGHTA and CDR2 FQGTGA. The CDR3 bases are TGTGCCAGCAGCCCCGTAGCGGGAGGCGTACCCGGGGAGCTGTTTTTT. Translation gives CASSPVAGGVPGELFF.

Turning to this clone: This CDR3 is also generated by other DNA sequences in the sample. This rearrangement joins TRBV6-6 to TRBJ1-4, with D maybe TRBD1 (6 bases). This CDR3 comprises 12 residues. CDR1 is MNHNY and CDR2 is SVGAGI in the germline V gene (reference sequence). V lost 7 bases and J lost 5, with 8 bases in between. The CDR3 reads CASKQGNEKLFF. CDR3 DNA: TGTGCCAGCAAACAGGGAAATGAAAAACTGTTTTTT.

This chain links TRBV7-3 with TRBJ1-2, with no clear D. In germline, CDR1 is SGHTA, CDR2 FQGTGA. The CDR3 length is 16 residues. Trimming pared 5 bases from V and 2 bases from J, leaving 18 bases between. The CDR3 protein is CASSLKPGPPNYGYTF. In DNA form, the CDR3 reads TGTGCCAGCAGCCTCAAGCCCGGGCCCCCCAACTATGGCTACACCTTC.

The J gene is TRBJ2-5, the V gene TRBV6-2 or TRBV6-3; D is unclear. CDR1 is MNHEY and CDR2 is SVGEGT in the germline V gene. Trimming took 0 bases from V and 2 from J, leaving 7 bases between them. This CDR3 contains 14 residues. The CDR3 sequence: CASSYSNAQETQYF. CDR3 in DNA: TGTGCCAGCAGTTACTCGAACGCGCAAGAGACCCAGTACTTC.

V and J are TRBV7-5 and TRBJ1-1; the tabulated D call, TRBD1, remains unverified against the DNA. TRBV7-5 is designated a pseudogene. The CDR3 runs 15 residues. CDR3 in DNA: TGTGCCAGAAGCCCTCGGGACAGACCTTACACTGAAGCTTTCTTT. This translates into CARSPRDRPYTEAFF.

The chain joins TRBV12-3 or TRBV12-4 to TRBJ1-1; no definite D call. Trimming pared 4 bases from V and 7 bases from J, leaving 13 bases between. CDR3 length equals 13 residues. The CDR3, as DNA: TGTGCCAGCAGTTCCTGGGGAGCAGGTGAAGCTTTCTTT. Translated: CASSSWGAGEAFF.

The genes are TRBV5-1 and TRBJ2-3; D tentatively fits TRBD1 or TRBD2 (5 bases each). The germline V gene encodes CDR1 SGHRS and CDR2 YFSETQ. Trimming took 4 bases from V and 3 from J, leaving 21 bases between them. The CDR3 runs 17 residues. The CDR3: CASSPGASGSSTDTQYF. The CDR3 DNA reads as TGCGCCAGCAGCCCCGGGGCCTCGGGAAGTAGTACAGATACGCAGTATTTT.

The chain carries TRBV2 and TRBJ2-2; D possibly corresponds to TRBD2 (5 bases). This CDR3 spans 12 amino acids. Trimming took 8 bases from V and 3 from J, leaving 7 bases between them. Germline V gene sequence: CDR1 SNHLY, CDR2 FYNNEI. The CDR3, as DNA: TGTGCCAGCGGGAGAGACACCGGGGAGCTGTTTTTT. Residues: CASGRDTGELFF. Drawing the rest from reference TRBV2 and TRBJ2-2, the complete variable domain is EPEVTQTPSHQVTQMGQEVILRCVPISNHLYFYWYRQILGQKVEFLVSFYNNEISEKSEIFDDQFSVERPDGSNFTLKIRSTKLEDSAMYFCASGRDTGELFFGEGSRLTVL.

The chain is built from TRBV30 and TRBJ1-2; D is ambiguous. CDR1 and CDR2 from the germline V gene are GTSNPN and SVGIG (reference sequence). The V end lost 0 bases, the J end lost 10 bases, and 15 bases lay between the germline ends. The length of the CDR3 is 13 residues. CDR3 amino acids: CAWSVLGVRDYTF. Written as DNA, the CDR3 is TGTGCCTGGAGTGTACTTGGAGTTCGCGACTACACCTTC.

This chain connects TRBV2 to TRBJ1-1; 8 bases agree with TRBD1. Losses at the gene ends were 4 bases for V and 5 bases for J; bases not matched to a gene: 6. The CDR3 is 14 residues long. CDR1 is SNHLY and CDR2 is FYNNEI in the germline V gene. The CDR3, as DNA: TGTGCCAGCAGTGGCGACAGGGGTGAGACTGAAGCTTTCTTT. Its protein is CASSGDRGETEAFF.

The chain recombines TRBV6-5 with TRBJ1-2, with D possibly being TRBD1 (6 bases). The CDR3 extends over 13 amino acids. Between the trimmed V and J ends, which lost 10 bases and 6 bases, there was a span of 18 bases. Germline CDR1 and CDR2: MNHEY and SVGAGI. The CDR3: CATRDLGHNGYTF. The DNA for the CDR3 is TGTGCCACAAGAGATTTGGGACACAATGGCTACACCTTC.

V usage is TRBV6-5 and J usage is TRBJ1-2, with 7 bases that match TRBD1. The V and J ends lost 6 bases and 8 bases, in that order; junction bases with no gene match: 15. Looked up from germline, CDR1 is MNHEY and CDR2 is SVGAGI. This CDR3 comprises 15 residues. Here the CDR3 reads CASSPRQGGPGGYTF. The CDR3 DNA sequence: TGTGCCAGCAGCCCCAGACAGGGCGGACCTGGCGGCTACACCTTC.

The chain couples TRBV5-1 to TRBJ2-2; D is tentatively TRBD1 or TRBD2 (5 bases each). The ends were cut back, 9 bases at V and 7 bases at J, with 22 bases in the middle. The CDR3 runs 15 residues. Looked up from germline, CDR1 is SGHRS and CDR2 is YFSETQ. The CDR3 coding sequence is TGCGCCACCACTAGGGGAACGGAGAAAGGCGGGGAGCTGTTTTTT. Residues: CATTRGTEKGGELFF.

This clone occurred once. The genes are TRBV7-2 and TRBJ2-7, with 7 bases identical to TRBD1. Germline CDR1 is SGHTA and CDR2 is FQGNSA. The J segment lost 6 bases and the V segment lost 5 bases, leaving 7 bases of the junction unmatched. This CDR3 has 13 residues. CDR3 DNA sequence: TGTGCCAGCAGCAAAGACAGGGACGGCGAGCAGTACTTC. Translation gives CASSKDRDGEQYF.

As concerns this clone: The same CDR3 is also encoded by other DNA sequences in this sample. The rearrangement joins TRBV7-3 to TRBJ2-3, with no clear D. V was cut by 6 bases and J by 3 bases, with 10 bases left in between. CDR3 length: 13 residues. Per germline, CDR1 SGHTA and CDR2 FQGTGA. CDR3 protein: CASSPPGTDTQYF. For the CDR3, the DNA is TGTGCCAGCAGTCCTCCGGGTACAGATACGCAGTATTTT. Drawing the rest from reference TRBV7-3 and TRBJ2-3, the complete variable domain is GAGVSQTPSNKVTEKGKYVELRCDPISGHTALYWYRQSLGQGPEFLIYFQGTGAADDSGLPNDRFFAVRPEGSVSTLKIQRTERGDSAVYLCASSPPGTDTQYFGPGTRLTVL.

For the CDR3, the DNA is TGTGCCAGCAGCCCCCAATCCCTCAATGAGCAGTTCTTC. Translated: CASSPQSLNEQFF. J is TRBJ2-1 and V is TRBV3-1 (or the pseudogene TRBV3-2); D remains unclear. CDR3 length: 13 residues. Trimming removed 4 bases from V and 6 bases from J, with 10 bases in between. Germline-derived CDR1 and CDR2 are LGHDT and YNNKEL (reference sequence).

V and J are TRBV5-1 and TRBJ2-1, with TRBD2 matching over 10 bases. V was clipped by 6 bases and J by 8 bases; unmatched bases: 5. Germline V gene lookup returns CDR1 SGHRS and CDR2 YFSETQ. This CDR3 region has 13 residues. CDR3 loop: CASTRLAGDEQFF. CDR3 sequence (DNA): TGCGCCAGCACTCGCCTAGCGGGGGATGAGCAGTTCTTC.

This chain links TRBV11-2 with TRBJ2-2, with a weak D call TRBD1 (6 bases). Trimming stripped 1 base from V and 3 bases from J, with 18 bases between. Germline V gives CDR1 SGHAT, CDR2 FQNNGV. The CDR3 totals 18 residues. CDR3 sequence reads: CASSLGHRGRRDTGELFF. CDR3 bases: TGTGCCAGCAGCTTAGGTCATAGGGGGAGAAGGGACACCGGGGAGCTGTTTTTT.

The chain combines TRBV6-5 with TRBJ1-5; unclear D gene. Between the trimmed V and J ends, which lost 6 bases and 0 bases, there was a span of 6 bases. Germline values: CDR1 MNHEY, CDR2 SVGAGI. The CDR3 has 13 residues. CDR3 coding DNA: TGTGCCAGCAGGCTCTATAGCAATCAGCCCCAGCATTTT. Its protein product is CASRLYSNQPQHF.

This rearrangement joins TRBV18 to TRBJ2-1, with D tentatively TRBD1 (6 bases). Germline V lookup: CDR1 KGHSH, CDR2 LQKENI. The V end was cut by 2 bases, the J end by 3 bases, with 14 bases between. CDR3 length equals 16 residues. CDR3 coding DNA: TGTGCCAGCTCACCAAGCGCGACAGGAGGCTACAATGAGCAGTTCTTC. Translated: CASSPSATGGYNEQFF. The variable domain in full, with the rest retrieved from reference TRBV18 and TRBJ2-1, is NAGVMQNPRHLVRRRGQEARLRCSPMKGHSHVYWYRQLPEEGLKFMVYLQKENIIDESGMPKERFSAEFPKEGPSILRIQQVVRGDSAAYFCASSPSATGGYNEQFFGPGTRLTVL.

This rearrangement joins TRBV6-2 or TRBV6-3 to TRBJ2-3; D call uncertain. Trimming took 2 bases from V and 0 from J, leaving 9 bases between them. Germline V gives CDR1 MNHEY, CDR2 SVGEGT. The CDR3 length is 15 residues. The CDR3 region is CASSYGETSTDTQYF. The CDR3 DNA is TGTGCCAGCAGTTACGGGGAAACTAGCACAGATACGCAGTATTTT.

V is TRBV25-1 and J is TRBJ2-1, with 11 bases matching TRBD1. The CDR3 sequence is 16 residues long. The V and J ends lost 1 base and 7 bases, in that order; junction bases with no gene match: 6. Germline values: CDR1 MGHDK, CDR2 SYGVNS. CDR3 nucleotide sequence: TGTGCCAGCAGTGAATGGAGGACAGGGGGCATAAATGAGCAGTTCTTC. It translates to CASSEWRTGGINEQFF.

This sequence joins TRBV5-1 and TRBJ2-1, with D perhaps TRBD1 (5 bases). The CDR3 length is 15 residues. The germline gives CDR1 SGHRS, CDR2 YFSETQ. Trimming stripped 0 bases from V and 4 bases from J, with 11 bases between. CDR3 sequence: CASSLALGQYNEQFF. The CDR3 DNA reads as TGCGCCAGCAGCTTGGCCTTGGGGCAATACAATGAGCAGTTCTTC. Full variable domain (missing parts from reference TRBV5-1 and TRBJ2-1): KAGVTQTPRYLIKTRGQQVTLSCSPISGHRSVSWYQQTPGQGLQFLFEYFSETQRNKGNFPGRFSGRQFSNSRSEMNVSTLELGDSALYLCASSLALGQYNEQFFGPGTRLTVL.

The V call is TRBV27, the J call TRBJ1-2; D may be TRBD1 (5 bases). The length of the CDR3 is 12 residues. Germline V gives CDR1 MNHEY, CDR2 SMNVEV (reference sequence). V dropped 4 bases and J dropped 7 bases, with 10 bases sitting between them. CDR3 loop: CASSSRVSGYTF. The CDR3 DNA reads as TGTGCCAGCAGTTCCAGGGTGAGTGGCTACACCTTC.